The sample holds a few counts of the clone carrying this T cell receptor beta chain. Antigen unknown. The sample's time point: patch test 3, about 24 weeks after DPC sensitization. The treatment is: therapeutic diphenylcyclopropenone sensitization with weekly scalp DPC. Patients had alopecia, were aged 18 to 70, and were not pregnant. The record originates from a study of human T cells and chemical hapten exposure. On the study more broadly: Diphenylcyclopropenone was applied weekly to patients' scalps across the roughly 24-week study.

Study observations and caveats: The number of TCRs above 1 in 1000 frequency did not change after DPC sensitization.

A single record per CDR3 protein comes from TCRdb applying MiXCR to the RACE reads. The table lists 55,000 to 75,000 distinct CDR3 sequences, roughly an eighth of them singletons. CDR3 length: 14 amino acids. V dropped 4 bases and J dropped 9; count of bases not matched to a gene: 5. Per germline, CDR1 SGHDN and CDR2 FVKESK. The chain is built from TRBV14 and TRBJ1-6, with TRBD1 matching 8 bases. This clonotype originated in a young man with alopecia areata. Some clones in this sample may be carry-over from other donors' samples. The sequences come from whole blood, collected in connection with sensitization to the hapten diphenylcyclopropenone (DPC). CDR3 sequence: CASSLDRVPSPLHF. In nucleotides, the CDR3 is TGTGCCAGCAGCCTGGACAGGGTGCCTTCACCCCTCCACTTT.